This is a list of T cell receptor beta chains from one sample in a study of blood T cell repertoires in COVID-19. TCRdb's table, derived via immunoSEQ multiplex PCR, lists solely in-frame clones and lacks some. The sample includes some 200,000 clones, roughly nine tenths seen only once; the top ten take roughly 8.8%. Sequencing was carried out using PBMCs or T cells enriched from blood (not recorded which). These receptor sequences come from a woman between 18 and 30 years old who had recovered from COVID-19. The CDR3 runs from the conserved cysteine through the conserved F or W. Each record gives: CDR3 length, J gene, clone size, V gene, CDR3 protein. Expanded clones are given a class, and other clones once, few, many or no size at all.

13 TRBJ2-7 NA TRBV5-1 CASRWSGGDEQYF
13 TRBJ1-6 NA TRBV12-3/TRBV12-4 CASRAGPRSPLHF
12 TRBJ1-2 NA TRBV12-3/TRBV12-4 CASSRTGAGYTF
16 TRBJ2-7 NA TRBV28 CASSDPYRGVIYEQYF
12 TRBJ2-5 NA TRBV28 CASSSVQETQYF
16 TRBJ2-7 once TRBV19 CASSMVGQGSSYEQYF
15 TRBJ2-2 NA TRBV5-1 CASNPNSVNTGELFF
13 TRBJ1-1 NA TRBV6-5 CASSTGGRSEAFF
16 TRBJ1-5 NA TRBV6-6 CASSGLQGVFNQPQHF
14 TRBJ2-1 NA TRBV28 CASSLRFGGNEQFF
19 TRBJ2-6 NA TRBV4-1 CASSPGGAHLLSGANVLTF
15 TRBJ2-1 NA TRBV9 CASSGWSGGFNEQFF
14 TRBJ1-3 NA TRBV3-1/TRBV3-2 CASSHYGAGNTIYF
13 TRBJ2-3 NA TRBV12-3/TRBV12-4 CASSFLFSDTQYF
14 TRBJ1-1 NA TRBV5-6 CASSYGTGASEAFF
15 TRBJ1-3 NA TRBV5-4 CASSPGLSSGNTIYF
12 TRBJ2-2 NA TRBV27 CASSPYTGELFF
13 TRBJ1-1 NA TRBV2 CASSGPDRPEAFF
15 TRBJ1-2 NA TRBV13 CASSVTGLGNYGYTF
15 TRBJ1-5 NA TRBV27 CASSPGTGGRQPQHF
15 TRBJ1-6 NA TRBV27 CASRVGTVNMSPLHF
15 TRBJ2-3 NA TRBV7-8 CASSGRRYGTDTQYF
15 TRBJ1-1 few TRBV2 CASSELPTGGTEAFF
14 TRBJ2-6 NA TRBV6-5 CASSGGLGANVLTF
13 TRBJ1-1 NA TRBV5-6 CASSTLGGTEAFF
15 TRBJ1-2 NA TRBV3-1/TRBV3-2 CASSPRQGVSYGYTF
16 TRBJ2-5 NA TRBV5-4 CASSYLTLKNQETQYF
15 TRBJ1-5 NA TRBV6-5 CASMRQGGGNQPQHF
13 TRBJ2-1 NA TRBV29-1 CSVEFGSGGEQFF
13 TRBJ2-2 NA TRBV11-2 CASRVIGSGELFF
14 TRBJ1-5 NA TRBV24-1 CATSASGRVQPQHF
12 TRBJ2-7 NA TRBV10-3 CAISSDRDEQYF
17 TRBJ1-1 NA TRBV18 CASSPPHLLRDSIEAFF
16 TRBJ1-2 NA TRBV27 CASSLMGTGGSYGYTF
15 TRBJ1-3 NA TRBV19 CASSTGQSSGNTIYF
13 TRBJ2-5 NA TRBV5-4 CASSREVEETQYF
14 TRBJ1-1 NA TRBV5-1 CASSLGQGWTEAFF
14 TRBJ1-2 once TRBV5-1 CASSLRGTDYGYTF
13 TRBJ2-1 NA TRBV19 CASFGGVETEQFF
11 TRBJ1-2 NA TRBV29-1 CSPWTVAGYTF
15 TRBJ2-3 NA TRBV13 CASSFLRGSTDTQYF
14 TRBJ1-2 NA TRBV29-1 CSVPRRGFLGGYTF
16 TRBJ1-1 NA TRBV7-3 CASSSQAGGLGTEAFF
13 TRBJ2-3 once TRBV2 CASLSGEADTQYF
14 TRBJ2-2 NA TRBV7-9 CASTPEGGTGELFF
15 TRBJ2-2 NA TRBV5-1 CASREGFANTGELFF
13 TRBJ1-1 NA TRBV10-3 CAIIPTGGTEAFF
16 TRBJ1-2 NA TRBV6-5 CASSYLRSGRGYGYTF
15 TRBJ2-3 few TRBV19 CASTSGQINTDTQYF
13 TRBJ1-5 NA TRBV5-5 CASSLDRVQPQHF
14 TRBJ2-1 NA TRBV13 CASSRRGGGPQQFF
18 TRBJ1-2 NA TRBV28 CASQVWGRGPSSSYGYTF
14 TRBJ1-1 NA TRBV5-1 CASSLGPLNTEAFF
15 TRBJ1-5 NA TRBV6-8 CASSYFVEDNQPQHF
13 TRBJ1-2 NA TRBV12-3/TRBV12-4 CASTRTGNYGYTF
16 TRBJ1-2 NA TRBV18 CASTQIRQPANYGYTF
15 TRBJ2-2 NA TRBV6-2/TRBV6-3 CASSGQGARTGELFF